One T cell receptor beta chain is described in this entry. This CDR3 region has 16 residues. These data belong to a study of shared T cell receptors in the human thymus. Some clones are missing from TCRdb's copy, which holds only in-frame ones; the method was immunoSEQ multiplex PCR. This table has 500,000 to 750,000 clones, 85% to 90% appearing once. Another study also made use of these data, one on human thymus T cells. That work contributes: Repertoires from thymus and blood appeared to show biased V and J gene usage. Related research reported highly overlapping thymic repertoires among unrelated individuals.

The TCR originated in a boy in the first two years of life with a congenital heart defect. The rearrangement joins TRBV21-1 to TRBJ2-7; the table's TRBD2 call for D was not verified on the DNA. TRBV21-1 is a documented pseudogene. Input material: thymocytes. CDR3 loop: CASSKIGLAAAYEQYF. DNA of the CDR3: TGTGCCAGCAGCAAGATCGGACTAGCGGCGGCTTACGAGCAGTACTTC.